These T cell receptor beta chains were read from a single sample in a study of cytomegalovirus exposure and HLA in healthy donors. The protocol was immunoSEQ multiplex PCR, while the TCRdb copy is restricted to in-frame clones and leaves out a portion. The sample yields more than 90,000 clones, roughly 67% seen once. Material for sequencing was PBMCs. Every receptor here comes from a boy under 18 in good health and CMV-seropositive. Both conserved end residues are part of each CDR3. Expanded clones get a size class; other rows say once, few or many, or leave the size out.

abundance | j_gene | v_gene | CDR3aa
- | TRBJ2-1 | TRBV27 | CASSTSLREPYNEQFF
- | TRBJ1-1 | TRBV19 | CASQSLGGGPEAFF
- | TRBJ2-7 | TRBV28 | CASSRPGELNYEQYF
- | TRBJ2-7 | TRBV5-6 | CASSFLGAFLGEQYF
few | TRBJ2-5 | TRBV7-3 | CASSLGPQGAVSGNQETQYF
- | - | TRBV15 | CATSRERAGLAYEQYF
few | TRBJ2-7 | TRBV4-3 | CASSQLLAGYEQYF
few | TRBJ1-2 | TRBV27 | CASKLIGGKGYTF
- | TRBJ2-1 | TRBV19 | CASSYWRSSYNEQFF
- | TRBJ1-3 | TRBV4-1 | CASARLGADTIYF
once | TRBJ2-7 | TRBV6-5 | CASSPLTIPYEQYF
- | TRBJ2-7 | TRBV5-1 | CASSLGSAYEQYF
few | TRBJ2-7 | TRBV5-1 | CASSYIPRGDSYEQYF
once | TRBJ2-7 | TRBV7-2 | CASSLTSGPSSYEQYF
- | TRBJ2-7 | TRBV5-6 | CASSIRDEQYF
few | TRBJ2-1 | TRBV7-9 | CASSLGTSGGKEFF
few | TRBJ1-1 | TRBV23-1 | CASSQPTGGTEAFF
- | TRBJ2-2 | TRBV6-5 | CASTLGQGATGELFF
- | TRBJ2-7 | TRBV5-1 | CASSLVLGGAYEQYF
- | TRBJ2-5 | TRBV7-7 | CASSFGADNQETQYF
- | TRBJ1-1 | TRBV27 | CASTARTGGDTEAFF
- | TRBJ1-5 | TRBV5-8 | CASSYRVQPQNF
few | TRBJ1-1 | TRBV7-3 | CASSFGGGNTEAFF
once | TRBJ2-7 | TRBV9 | CASSLSAGTGYDEQYF
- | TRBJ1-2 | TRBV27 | CASSGGNIYGYTF
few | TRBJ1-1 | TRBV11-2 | CASSFRGMNTEAFF
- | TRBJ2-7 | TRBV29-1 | CSVAVSSGRREQYF
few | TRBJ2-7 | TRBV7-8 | CASRLRDTVSYEQYF
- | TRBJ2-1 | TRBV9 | CASSAGLAGVNEQFF
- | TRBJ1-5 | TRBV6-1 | CASSNRVGQPQNF
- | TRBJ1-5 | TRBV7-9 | CASSSHVSNQPQHF